This passage covers 8 T cell receptor beta chains from one sample sequenced in a study of OX40 agonist ivuxolimab in advanced cancers. Assay: immunoSEQ multiplex PCR; the TCRdb copy retains only in-frame clones and omits some. The sample carries 9,500 to 10,000 clones, around three fifths recorded once. Sequencing was performed on CD4+ or CD8+ T cells sorted from blood, taken in a trial of the OX40 agonist ivuxolimab. Receptors were obtained from an adult with an advanced solid tumor such as melanoma, head and neck, liver or kidney cancer.

The V and J genes are TRBV5-6 and TRBJ2-5; 8 bases are a match to TRBD2. CDR1 is SGHDT and CDR2 is YYEEEE in the germline V gene. The V and J ends lost 6 bases and 6 bases, in that order; junction bases with no gene match: 10. The CDR3 is made up of 14 amino acids. CDR3 DNA sequence: TGTGCCAGCACCCTCTCGGGGGGGAGGAAGACCCAGTACTTC. This sequence encodes CASTLSGGRKTQYF.

This clone was seen only a few times. V usage is TRBV15 and J usage is TRBJ1-5; 7 positions agree with TRBD1. The junction had 0 bases not matched to a gene; V was cut back by 0 bases and J by 1 base. There are 15 residues in the CDR3. The germline gives CDR1 LNHNV, CDR2 YYDKDF (reference sequence). CDR3 in DNA: TGTGCCACCAGCAGAGAGACAGGGAGCAATCAGCCCCAGCATTTT. Its translation is CATSRETGSNQPQHF.

The chain carries TRBV6-6 and TRBJ1-5; D is ambiguous. Trimming removed 6 bases at V and 2 bases at J, with 8 bases between. In germline, CDR1 is MNHNY, CDR2 SVGAGI (reference sequence). The CDR3 totals 13 residues. CDR3 protein: CASSDLGNQPQHF. For the CDR3, the DNA is TGTGCCAGCAGCGACCTGGGCAATCAGCCCCAGCATTTT.

The table lists this clone with a few counts. The V call is TRBV27, the J call TRBJ2-2; D might be TRBD1 (5 bases). This CDR3 comprises 13 residues. V shed 7 bases and J shed 6 bases, with 12 bases lying between them. Looked up from germline, CDR1 is MNHEY and CDR2 is SMNVEV (reference sequence). The CDR3 nucleotides are TGTGCCAGCACCGACTGGGGCTCCGGGGAGCTGTTTTTT. It specifies CASTDWGSGELFF.

The chain couples TRBV6-5 to TRBJ1-2; D unresolved. Trimming took off 0 bases at V and 8 bases at J, with 16 bases between the two ends. Germline assignment: CDR1 MNHEY and CDR2 SVGAGI. The CDR3 covers 15 residues. Here the CDR3 reads CASSYSKLEARGYTF. DNA of the CDR3: TGTGCCAGCAGTTACTCGAAGTTGGAGGCAAGGGGCTACACCTTC.

A few counts support this clone. The chain employs TRBV19 and TRBJ1-1; possibly TRBD1 for D (5 bases). The V end was cut by 7 bases, the J end by 4 bases, with 10 bases between. The CDR3 is 12 residues long. In germline, CDR1 is LNHDA, CDR2 SQIVND (reference sequence). DNA for the CDR3: TGTGCCAGTAAGGAGGGGCTCACTGAAGCTTTCTTT. Translating gives CASKEGLTEAFF.

This clone counts as medium-sized. V gene TRBV2 combines with J gene TRBJ2-1; 9 bases match TRBD2. The CDR3 runs to 15 residues. Germline CDR1 SNHLY, CDR2 FYNNEI. The V segment lost 4 bases and the J segment 3 bases; nucleotides outside the gene matches: 4. Here the CDR3 reads CASSGLAGVYNEQFF. CDR3 bases: TGTGCCAGCAGTGGGTTAGCGGGGGTCTACAATGAGCAGTTCTTC.

The chain employs TRBV4-3 and TRBJ2-3; 13 positions match TRBD2. This CDR3 is 16 amino acids long. J was trimmed by 4 bases and V by 4 bases; bases with no gene match: 5. In germline, CDR1 is LGHNA, CDR2 YSLEER. This CDR3 is CASSPLLAGGPDTQYF. The CDR3 DNA is TGCGCCAGCAGCCCCTTACTAGCGGGGGGGCCAGATACGCAGTATTTT.